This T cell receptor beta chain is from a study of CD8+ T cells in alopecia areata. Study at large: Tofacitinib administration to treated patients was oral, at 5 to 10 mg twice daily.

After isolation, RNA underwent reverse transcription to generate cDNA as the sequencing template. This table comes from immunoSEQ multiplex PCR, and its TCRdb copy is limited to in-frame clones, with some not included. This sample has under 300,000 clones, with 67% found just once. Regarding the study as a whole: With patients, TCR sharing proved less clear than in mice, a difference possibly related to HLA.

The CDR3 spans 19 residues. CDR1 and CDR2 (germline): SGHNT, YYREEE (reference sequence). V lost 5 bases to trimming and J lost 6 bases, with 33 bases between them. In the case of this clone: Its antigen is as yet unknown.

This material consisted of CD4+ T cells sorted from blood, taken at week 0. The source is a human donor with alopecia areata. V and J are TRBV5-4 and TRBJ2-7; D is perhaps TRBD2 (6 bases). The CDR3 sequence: CASSRAGLEGTGSRLEQYF. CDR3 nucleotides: TGTGCCAGCAGTCGAGCAGGTTTGGAGGGGACCGGGTCACGGCTCGAGCAGTACTTC.